The source of this T cell receptor beta chain is a study of T cell changes during pregnancy in multiple sclerosis. Profiling relied on immunoSEQ multiplex PCR, and the TCRdb table lists in-frame clones only, not all of them. Among fewer than 65,000 clones, 80% to 95% were seen once, and the ten largest hold about 0.4%. Trimming took 6 bases from V and 4 from J, leaving 19 bases between them. The CDR3 extends over 15 amino acids. The V gene's germline CDR1 is MDHEN and CDR2 SYDVKM. This TCR was recovered from a female donor with multiple sclerosis, enrolled in a pregnancy study. The chain is built from TRBV28 and TRBJ2-7; a weak D match, TRBD1 (5 bases). Sequencing used CD4+ T cells from peripheral blood mononuclear cells, obtained after pregnancy. In DNA, the CDR3 is TGTGCCAGCAGCCATCCAGGGTACAGTCAATACGAGCAGTACTTC. Amino acids: CASSHPGYSQYEQYF.